Below, 28 T cell receptor beta chains from the same sample are listed, as sequenced in a study of T cell clonality in common variable immunodeficiency (dated by TCRdb to the mid-2010s). The library was produced with the immunoSEQ multiplex PCR assay. In its TCRdb copy, this immuneACCESS table keeps in-frame sequences only and misses some clones. Where compared with another copy, unresolved V genes explain less than half of these, and the others have no known cause. This sample contains about 21,000 clones, none of which is a singleton. The top ten clones comprise about 2.5% of the sample. No antigen has been identified for these receptors. Paper-wide results and their limitations: CVID TCRbeta sequences were reported to have fewer deletions and N-nucleotide insertions and to lack highly modified clones with 13 or more V deletions.

Sequencing was carried out using peripheral blood mononuclear cells. The origin of the receptors is a human donor with common variable immunodeficiency.

This clone was counted many times. The missing CDR3 end, 3 residues past where the read stops, is filled in from the germline J gene. V gene TRBV10-3 combines with J gene TRBJ2-5; a possible D gene is TRBD1 (7 bases). Germline V gives CDR1 ENHRY, CDR2 SYGVKD. Deletions cut 11 bases from V and 2 bases from J, with 18 bases between. CDR3 length equals 14 residues. CDR3 bases read: TGTGCCGTATCACGCCAGGGGGGTCAAGAGACC. Translation: CAVSRQGGQET. The full CDR3 protein is CAVSRQGGQETQYF.

In regard to this clone: The sequence runs out 3 residues before the end of the CDR3; the remainder is reconstructed from the germline J gene. The gene calls are TRBV19 and TRBJ2-1; D ambiguous. Trimming shortened V by 7 bases and J by 2 bases, and 9 bases separated the two germline ends. Germline assignment: CDR1 LNHDA and CDR2 SQIVND (reference sequence). The CDR3 covers 13 residues. Incomplete CDR3 DNA: TGTGCCAGTACAGGCGAGACCTACAATGAG. Translating it yields CASTGETYNE. The full CDR3 sequence reads CASTGETYNEQFF.

Within the sample, this clone is medium-sized. The sequenced CDR3 bases are TGTGCCAGCAGTTTTTCTAGACGGACGAACACCGGGGAG. This sequence encodes CASSFSRRTNTGE. The full CDR3 sequence reads CASSFSRRTNTGELFF. This chain uses TRBV12-3 or TRBV12-4 with TRBJ2-2, with no clear D. The CDR3 end lies 3 residues beyond the end of the read and is filled in from the germline J gene. Between the trimmed V and J ends, which lost 3 bases and 0 bases, there was a span of 11 bases. This CDR3 is 16 amino acids long.

To note about this clone: The sequenced fragment ends 3 residues before the CDR3 boundary, so the rest is inferred from the germline J gene. The chain carries TRBV18 and TRBJ2-1; 11 bases map to TRBD2. Germline CDR1 and CDR2: KGHSH and LQKENI. This CDR3 spans 16 amino acids. V shed 3 bases and J 8 bases; nucleotides not matched to a gene: 9. The chain's CDR3 is CASSPQIAGGTDEQFF. CDR3 DNA (partial): TGTGCCAGCTCACCTCAAATAGCGGGAGGGACCGATGAG.

The sample holds a few counts of this clone. The missing CDR3 end, 3 residues past where the read stops, is filled in from the germline J gene. The chain recombines TRBV30 with TRBJ2-7, with D perhaps matching TRBD2 (6 bases). The CDR3 is 14 residues long. Trimming removed 3 bases at V and 2 bases at J, with 14 bases between. From germline, CDR1 is GTSNPN and CDR2 SVGIG (reference sequence). The sequenced part of the CDR3 DNA is TGTGCCTGGAGCCTAGGGCGGGGTACCTACGAG. It yields the protein CAWSLGRGTYE. The whole CDR3 protein is CAWSLGRGTYEQYF.

This clone turned up a few times. The CDR3 extends 3 residues past the end of the read, so its final part is completed from the germline J gene. The chain uses TRBV7-2 and TRBJ2-5, with D possibly TRBD1 on 5 matching bases. V lost 1 base and J lost 2, with 11 bases in between. The length of the CDR3 is 15 residues. The V gene's germline CDR1 is SGHTA and CDR2 FQGNSA. Partial CDR3 DNA: TGTGCCAGCAGCTTAGTAGGGGCAGGGCAAGAGACC. Translated, it gives CASSLVGAGQET. The full CDR3 sequence reads CASSLVGAGQETQYF.

This clone showed up just a few times. The read is 3 residues too short to cover the CDR3 end, so that end is filled in from the germline J gene. J is TRBJ2-5 and V is TRBV30, with D tentatively TRBD2 (6 bases). From germline, CDR1 is GTSNPN and CDR2 SVGIG (reference sequence). V lost 3 bases and J lost 0, with 14 bases in between. The CDR3 has 15 residues. CDR3 sequence reads: CAWSPGLVNQETQYF. CDR3 DNA, as far as it was read: TGTGCCTGGAGCCCGGGACTGGTGAACCAAGAGACC.

As to this clone: The read ends 3 residues shy of where the CDR3 ends; the end is completed using the germline J gene. The gene calls are TRBV18 and TRBJ2-6, with unresolved D. Germline V gene lookup returns CDR1 KGHSH and CDR2 LQKENI. V was shortened by 2 bases and J by 1 base, with 6 bases between the two germline ends. The CDR3 runs 15 residues. This CDR3 reads CASSPGLSGANVLTF. CDR3 DNA (partial): TGTGCCAGCTCACCAGGGCTTTCTGGGGCCAACGTC.

This clone was detected a few times. The CDR3 end falls 3 residues outside the read, so it is completed with the germline J gene. This chain uses TRBV2 with TRBJ1-2; possible D gene TRBD1, 6 bases. Trimming shortened V by 1 base and J by 6 bases, and 9 bases separated the two germline ends. The CDR3 totals 13 residues. The germline gives CDR1 SNHLY, CDR2 FYNNEI. CDR3 DNA, as far as it was read: TGTGCCAGCAGTGAAGTCAGGGGCCATGGC. Its protein product is CASSEVRGHG. The complete CDR3 reads CASSEVRGHGYTF.

CDR3 DNA, as far as it was read: TGTGCCAGCTCCCCCGATCCCGGTGAA. Translating gives CASSPDPGE. The whole CDR3 protein reads CASSPDPGEAFF. V gene TRBV18 combines with J gene TRBJ1-1; no reliable D call. The CDR3 extends 3 residues past the end of the read, so its final part is completed from the germline J gene. V was trimmed by 6 bases and J by 7 bases, leaving 12 bases between them. This CDR3 is built from 12 residues. The germline V gene has CDR1 KGHSH and CDR2 LQKENI. Looking up the rest from reference TRBV18 and TRBJ1-1 gives the full variable domain: NAGVMQNPRHLVRRRGQEARLRCSPMKGHSHVYWYRQLPEEGLKFMVYLQKENIIDESGMPKERFSAEFPKEGPSILRIQQVVRGDSAAYFCASSPDPGEAFFGQGTRLTVV.

Points on this clone: The sequence runs out 3 residues before the end of the CDR3; the remainder is reconstructed from the germline J gene. J is TRBJ2-3 and V is TRBV7-9; D remains unclear. CDR1 SEHNR and CDR2 FQNEAQ come from the germline V gene (reference sequence). V lost 1 base and J lost 0, with 8 bases in between. This CDR3 region has 15 residues. CDR3 loop: CASSLDSPSTDTQYF. The sequenced part of the CDR3 DNA is TGTGCCAGCAGCTTAGACAGCCCTAGCACAGATACG. Combining the CDR3 with reference TRBV7-9 and TRBJ2-3 gives the whole variable domain DTGVSQNPRHKITKRGQNVTFRCDPISEHNRLYWYRQTLGQGPEFLTYFQNEAQLEKSRLLSDRFSAERPKGSFSTLEIQRTEQGDSAMYLCASSLDSPSTDTQYFGPGTRLTVL.

To note about this clone: Sequencing ends 3 residues short of the CDR3 end; the germline J gene provides the rest. The gene calls are TRBV7-9 and TRBJ1-2; TRBD1 aligns across 8 bases. V was pared by 5 bases and J by 4 bases, with 9 bases of the junction left unmatched. Germline loops: CDR1 SEHNR, CDR2 FQNEAQ (reference sequence). This CDR3 has 15 residues. CDR3 region: CASSPPGQGVYGYTF. The sequenced CDR3 bases are TGTGCCAGCAGCCCGCCCGGACAGGGCGTCTATGGC.

This clone has only a few counts. The read finishes 3 residues shy of the CDR3 end, and the germline J gene is used to complete it. The rearrangement joins TRBV5-1 to TRBJ1-5; D unclear. The V end was cut by 5 bases, the J end by 7 bases, with 13 bases between. The CDR3 loop spans 13 amino acids. Germline assignment: CDR1 SGHRS and CDR2 YFSETQ. The CDR3 here is CASRFGDGQPQHF. Partial CDR3 DNA: TGCGCCAGCAGGTTCGGGGATGGACAGCCC.

In the case of this clone: The CDR3 end is not reached by the read, which stops 3 residues before it; the germline J gene fills it in. The rearrangement uses TRBV7-2 and TRBJ2-4; 8 bases agree with TRBD2. Germline V gives CDR1 SGHTA, CDR2 FQGNSA. Trimming removed 2 bases from V and 6 bases from J; junction bases left unmatched: 3. The CDR3 runs 14 residues. Partial CDR3 DNA: TGTGCCAGCAGCTTATACGGGGGGGTAAACATT. It encodes CASSLYGGVNI. The full-length CDR3 reads as CASSLYGGVNIQYF.

As to this clone: The junction and the germline gene differ at one end; a read error may be behind it. The read falls 3 residues short of the CDR3 end, and the missing part is taken from the germline J gene. V and J are TRBV7-7 and TRBJ2-5; D possibly corresponds to TRBD2 (5 bases). The CDR3 spans 17 residues. CDR1 and CDR2 (germline): SSHAT, FNYEAQ (reference sequence). CDR3 loop: CASSLAASPNPQETQYF. CDR3 bases read: TGTGCTAGCAGCTTAGCAGCTAGCCCCAACCCGCAAGAGACC.

The sample holds a few counts of this clone. The observed sequence ends 3 residues before the CDR3 terminus, with the missing tail filled in from the germline J gene. The rearrangement links TRBV7-9 to TRBJ2-1; 8 bases are shared with TRBD2. The CDR3 consists of 15 residues. V was pared by 4 bases and J by 9 bases, with 11 bases of the junction left unmatched. Germline V gene data show CDR1 as SEHNR and CDR2 as FQNEAQ (reference sequence). The CDR3 sequence: CASSWDALAGGEQFF. The sequenced CDR3 bases are TGTGCCAGCAGCTGGGACGCCCTAGCGGGCGGTGAG.

On this clone: The read falls 3 residues short of the CDR3 end, and the missing part is taken from the germline J gene. V gene TRBV19 combines with J gene TRBJ1-5; TRBD1 is a possible D gene (5 bases). This CDR3 has 12 residues. Germline V gene lookup returns CDR1 LNHDA and CDR2 SQIVND (reference sequence). CDR3 amino acids: CASQKVGPPQHF. The CDR3 bases that were read are TGTGCCAGCCAAAAGGTGGGGCCACCC.

This clone was counted only a few times. The read terminates 3 residues before the CDR3 end, so the remaining end is supplied by the germline J gene. The V call is TRBV10-2, the J call TRBJ2-7, with TRBD1 matching 8 bases. The ends lost 0 bases at V and 2 bases at J; junction bases unmatched: 0. CDR1 is WSHSY and CDR2 is SAAADI in the germline V gene. The CDR3 spans 14 residues. The sequenced part of the CDR3 DNA is TGCGCCAGCAGTGAGTCGGACAGGGCCTACGAG. Translating gives CASSESDRAYE. The whole CDR3 reads CASSESDRAYEQYF.

This clone was observed a few times. With the read ending 3 residues before the CDR3 end, the germline J gene is used to fill in that end. The chain combines TRBV30 with TRBJ2-7; no firm D call. Germline assignment: CDR1 GTSNPN and CDR2 SVGIG (reference sequence). The CDR3 loop spans 11 amino acids. V dropped 5 bases and J dropped 0 bases, with 5 bases sitting between them. The covered CDR3 bases are TGTGCCTGGGGTAGCTCCTACGAG. Protein product: CAWGSSYE. The complete CDR3 sequence is CAWGSSYEQYF.

This clone showed up just a few times. The CDR3 extends 3 residues past the end of the read, so its final part is completed from the germline J gene. The genes are TRBV5-1 and TRBJ1-2, with 9 positions matching TRBD1. The CDR3 contains 15 residues. V shed 0 bases, J shed 5 bases, and the junction held 5 bases outside the gene matches. Germline CDR1 reads SGHRS; CDR2 reads YFSETQ. The CDR3 sequence is CASSLGTGASYGYTF. The sequenced CDR3 bases are TGCGCCAGCAGCTTGGGGACAGGGGCCTCTTATGGC.

As to this clone: The CDR3 end falls 3 residues outside the read, so it is completed with the germline J gene. The chain joins TRBV6-2 or TRBV6-3 to TRBJ2-5; tentatively, D is TRBD2 (5 bases). This CDR3 has 12 amino acids. The V gene lost 5 bases and the J gene lost 4 bases, with 8 bases spanning the gap. Germline V CDR1 and CDR2: MNHEY, SVGEGT. The CDR3 sequence is CASSRRAETQYF. The covered CDR3 bases are TGTGCCAGCAGTCGGCGGGCAGAGACC.

This clone was counted between two and nine times. The read stops 3 residues short of the end of the CDR3; the missing end is completed from the germline J gene. The chain has TRBV19 and TRBJ1-5, with D possibly being TRBD1 (6 bases). Per germline, CDR1 LNHDA and CDR2 SQIVND (reference sequence). The V and J ends lost 3 bases and 4 bases respectively, with 22 bases between them. This CDR3 contains 18 residues. The CDR3 spells CASSILSFWGQGNQPQHF. The sequenced CDR3 bases are TGTGCCAGTAGTATTCTGAGTTTCTGGGGACAAGGGAATCAGCCC.

On this clone: Read data end 3 residues before the CDR3 end; the end is taken from the germline J gene. The gene calls are TRBV23-1 and TRBJ1-1; D gene ambiguous. TRBV23-1 belongs to the ORF category, with a function that is uncertain. The CDR3 totals 16 residues. V lost 11 bases and J 5 bases, leaving 27 bases between the germline ends. CDR3 DNA, as far as it was read: TGCGCCCACCCAGTTTCGATAGGGCATAAGGCGACTGAA. Amino acids: CAHPVSIGHKATE. The whole CDR3 is CAHPVSIGHKATEAFF.

About this clone: From the germline J gene comes the end of the CDR3, since the read stops 3 residues before it. The V and J genes are TRBV7-9 and TRBJ1-2; perhaps TRBD1 as D (5 bases). CDR1 and CDR2 from the germline V gene are SEHNR and FQNEAQ (reference sequence). CDR3 length: 14 amino acids. The germline V and J ends were trimmed by 5 bases and 7 bases, with 17 bases remaining between them. The DNA read from the CDR3 is TGTGCCAGCAGCACCTACGGGGGGGACGGTGGC. Translated, it gives CASSTYGGDGG. The whole CDR3 reads CASSTYGGDGGYTF.

As regards this clone: The CDR3 end falls 3 residues outside the read, so it is completed with the germline J gene. Other DNA sequences from this sample encode an identical CDR3 as well. V usage is TRBV7-6 and J usage is TRBJ2-7, with 10 bases identical to TRBD1. The CDR3 covers 15 residues. The germline CDR1 and CDR2 sequences are SGHVS and FNYEAQ. The J segment lost 6 bases and the V segment lost 2 bases, leaving 7 bases of the junction unmatched. The CDR3 bases that were read are TGTGCCAGCAGCTTAATCGGGGGACAGGGGAGCGAG. Its translation is CASSLIGGQGSE. The full-length CDR3 reads as CASSLIGGQGSEQYF.

There are a few counts of this clone. The read stops 3 residues short of the end of the CDR3; the missing end is completed from the germline J gene. The chain joins TRBV19 to TRBJ2-3; 7 positions match TRBD1. The V and J ends lost 5 bases and 3 bases, in that order; junction bases with no gene match: 8. Per the germline V gene, CDR1 is LNHDA and CDR2 is SQIVND (reference sequence). This CDR3 is 15 amino acids long. Partial CDR3 DNA: TGTGCCAGTAGTTACCGACAGGGCTTAACAGATACG. Its protein product is CASSYRQGLTDT. The whole CDR3 is CASSYRQGLTDTQYF.

In this sample, this clone turned up a few times. The sequenced fragment ends 3 residues before the CDR3 boundary, so the rest is inferred from the germline J gene. V gene TRBV18 combines with J gene TRBJ1-2, with D perhaps TRBD1 (6 bases). With 5 bases removed from V and 6 bases from J, the gap between germline ends came to 13 bases. The CDR3 consists of 13 residues. The germline CDR1 and CDR2 sequences are KGHSH and LQKENI. CDR3 DNA, as far as it was read: TGTGCCAGCTCAAAGAACAGGGTCGATGGC. Translated, it gives CASSKNRVDG. The entire CDR3 sequence reads CASSKNRVDGYTF.

With regard to this clone: Read sequence stops 3 residues before the CDR3 end, and the germline J gene provides the missing end. The gene calls are TRBV30 and TRBJ2-5; tentatively, D is TRBD2 (5 bases). This CDR3 region has 15 residues. V lost 2 bases, J lost 4 bases, and 17 bases lay in between. Germline lookup yields CDR1 GTSNPN and CDR2 SVGIG (reference sequence). The CDR3: CAWSPPFSSLETQYF. CDR3 DNA, as far as it was read: TGTGCCTGGAGTCCCCCTTTTTCTAGCTTAGAGACC.